The entry below gives a single T cell receptor beta chain sequence along with its context. Its antigen remains unidentified. It has no much larger one-base neighbor in the sample; base qualities were not kept. CEF-cultured naive and memory CD4+ T cell DNA received survey-level immunoSEQ TCR-beta sequencing. The authors processed their data as follows. During preprocessing, nonproductive sequences were discarded, as were any CDR3s that did not begin with C, did not end with F or W, or were shorter than 7 amino acids. The MANAFEST web app was used to call antigen-specific clonotypes on the basis of expansion compared with the reference and with other culture wells. To be counted as positive, a clone had to show significant expansion compared with the reference culture, at an FDR below 0.05, in 2 of 3 replicate wells. A further requirement for positive clones was significant expansion compared with all other tandem wells, along with an odds ratio above 5. Cultured and uncultured naive and memory CD4+ repertoires were searched for previously identified spike- and CEF-reactive CDR3s. CDR3 homology was quantified as pairwise Levenshtein distance, calculated with the stringdist R package after three terminal residues were trimmed from each end. TCRdb carries this immuneACCESS record with in-frame sequences only. Its versions omit some clonotypes, under half of them owing to an unresolved V gene in the studies checked, with the rest unexplained. V and J calls and clone size are as listed in that table; D and trimming were resolved from the DNA. This sample holds 40,000 or so clones; approximately 81% were observed only once. The ten largest clones capture approximately 4.5% of the sample.

Naive and memory CD4+ T cells were separated from cryopreserved PBMCs by CD4 enrichment followed by EasySep naive CD4+ T cell enrichment. Sorted naive or memory CD4+ T cells (10^5) were grown at a 1:1 ratio with T cell-depleted PBMCs and CEF peptides for around eleven days. In general, every peptide culture condition was set up in three replicate wells. Ficoll-Paque PLUS gradient centrifugation was used to isolate PBMCs from leukapheresis product or whole blood. PBMCs were either cryopreserved at -140°C or used fresh in the expansion assay. The QIAamp Micro DNA Kit was used to extract genomic DNA from the CD4+ T cells. These data originate in a study of CD4 T cells in relation to SARS-CoV-2 and coronaviruses (dated by TCRdb to about 2021). Regarding the research as a whole: The ViraFEST assay cultured PBMCs with antigen for roughly 11 days, then sequenced TCR beta CDR3s to find antigen-specific clonal expansions. Of the 12 convalescent patients, 8 were male and 4 were female, and two of the subjects were Hispanic. Across all 12 patients in the full convalescent cohort, ages ranged from 21 to 72 years, with a median of 38. Samples from three pre-COVID donors and the naive versus memory experiments were sequenced with the Adaptive Biotechnologies TCR-sequencing kit; other data were Illumina-based. At the level of individual TCR clonotypes, the study evaluated whether memory CD4+ T cells crossreact between the spike proteins of SARS-CoV-2 and those of common cold coronaviruses. HLA restriction was mapped for shared crossreactive spike epitopes using patient-derived lymphoblastoid cell lines. A different TCR-beta assay, based on Illumina, was used to sequence expansion assays from other donors in the study. Overall study outcomes, separate from this receptor: Roughly 64% of donors had memory CD4+ clonotypes that crossrecognized SARS-CoV-2 and at least one common cold coronavirus spike. The study was constrained by small numbers of patients and of tested TCRs. Because the crossreactivity analysis focused on spike protein, crossreactivity against other viral proteins was not assessed. Compared with monoreactive clones, crossreactive clones had significantly weaker SARS-CoV-2-driven expansion, a result consistent with antigenic imprinting. Sequencing naive versus memory cells indicated that the assay picks up memory recall responses, not primary responses primed during culture. Pre-pandemic and post-infection samples were not both contributed by any donor, so tracing of the source of pre-existing responses was limited.

Between the V and J ends, shortened by 6 bases and 1 base respectively, the junction contains 0 bases. Taken from cysteine to phenylalanine, the CDR3 has 10 residues. Of all the DNA, just the CDR3 is kept, 30 bases in frame from base 1. The germline V gene supplies CDR1 MNHEY and CDR2 SVGAGI. The rearranged segments are TRBV6-5 and TRBJ2-5; no D gene is confidently identified. The receptor was derived from an adult with COVID-19. Sequenced sample: naive CD4+ T cells from PBMCs, cultured in vitro. Sample cell subset or site, as interpreted from the label and publication: naive CD4+ T cells isolated by negative enrichment. The CDR3 protein sequence reads: CASSQETQYF. The nucleotide sequence is TGTGCCAGCAGCCAAGAGACCCAGTACTTC.